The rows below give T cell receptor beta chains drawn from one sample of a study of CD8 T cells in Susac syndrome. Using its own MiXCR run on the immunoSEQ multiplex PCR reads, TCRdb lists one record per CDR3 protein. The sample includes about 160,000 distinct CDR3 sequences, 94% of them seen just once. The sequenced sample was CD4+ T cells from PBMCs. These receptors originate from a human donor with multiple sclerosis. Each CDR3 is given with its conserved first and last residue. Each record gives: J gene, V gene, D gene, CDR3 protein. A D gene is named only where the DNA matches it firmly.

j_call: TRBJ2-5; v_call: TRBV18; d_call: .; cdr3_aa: CASSPAGETQYF
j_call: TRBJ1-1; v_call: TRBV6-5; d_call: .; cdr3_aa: CASSYWSNTEAFF
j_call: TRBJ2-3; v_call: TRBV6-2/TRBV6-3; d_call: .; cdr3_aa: CASSYGSGDPDTQYF
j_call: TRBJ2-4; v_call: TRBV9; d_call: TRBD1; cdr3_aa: CASSAPTGVQYF
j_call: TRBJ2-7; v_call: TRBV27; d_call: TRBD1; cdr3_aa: CASSRQGSYEQYF
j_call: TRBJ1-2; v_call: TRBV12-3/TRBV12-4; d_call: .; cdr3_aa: CASSLGTAGGGYTF
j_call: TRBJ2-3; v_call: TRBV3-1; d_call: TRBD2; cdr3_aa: CASSVWTSGISDTQYF
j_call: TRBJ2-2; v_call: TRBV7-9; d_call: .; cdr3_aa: CASSLAAAWGELFF
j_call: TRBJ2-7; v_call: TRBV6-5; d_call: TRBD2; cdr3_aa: CASSRRRGAYEQYF
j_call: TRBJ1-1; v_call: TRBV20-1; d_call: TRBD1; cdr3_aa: CSAPRQGGNTEAFF
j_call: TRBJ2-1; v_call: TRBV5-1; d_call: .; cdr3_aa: CASSLQNTYNEQFF
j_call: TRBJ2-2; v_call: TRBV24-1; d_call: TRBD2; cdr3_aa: CATSSGTINTGELFF
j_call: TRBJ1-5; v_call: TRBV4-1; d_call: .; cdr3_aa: CASSQIPGLNQPQHF
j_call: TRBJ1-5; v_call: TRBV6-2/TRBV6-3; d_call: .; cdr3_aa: CASRLQGGVSQPQHF
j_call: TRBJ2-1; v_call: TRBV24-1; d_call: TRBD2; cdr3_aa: CASQEGGRADEQFF
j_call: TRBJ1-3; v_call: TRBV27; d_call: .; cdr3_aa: CASSRKSSGNTIYF
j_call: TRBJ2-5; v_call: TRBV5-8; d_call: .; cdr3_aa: CASSLKTEQETQYF
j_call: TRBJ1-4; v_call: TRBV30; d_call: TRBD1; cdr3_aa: CAWSGTGYDEKLFF
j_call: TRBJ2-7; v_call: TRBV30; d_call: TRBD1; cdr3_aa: CAFQGAREQYF
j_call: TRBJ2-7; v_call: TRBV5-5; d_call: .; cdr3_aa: CASSLTISYEQYF
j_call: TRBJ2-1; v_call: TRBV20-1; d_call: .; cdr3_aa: CSAPQGGNGWVQFF
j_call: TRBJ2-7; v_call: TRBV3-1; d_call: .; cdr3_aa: CASISKGDEQYF
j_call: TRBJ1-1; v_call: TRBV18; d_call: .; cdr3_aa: CASSYDIDGTEAFF
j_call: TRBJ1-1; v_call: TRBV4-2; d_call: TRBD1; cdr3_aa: CASTGGQHNTEAFF
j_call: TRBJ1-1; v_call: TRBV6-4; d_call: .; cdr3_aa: CASSDGGPYTEAFF
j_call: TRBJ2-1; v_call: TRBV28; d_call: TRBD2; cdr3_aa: CASSLLRRAGGYNEQFF
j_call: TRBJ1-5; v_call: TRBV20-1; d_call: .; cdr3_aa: CSAPSGQLNQPQHF
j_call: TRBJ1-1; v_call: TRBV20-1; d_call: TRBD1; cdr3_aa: CSASRDRNTEAFF
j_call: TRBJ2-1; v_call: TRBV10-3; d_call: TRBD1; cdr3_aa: CAIGQDYNEQFF
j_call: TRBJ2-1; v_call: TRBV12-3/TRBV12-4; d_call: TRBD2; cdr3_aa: CASSPASGSRNEQFF
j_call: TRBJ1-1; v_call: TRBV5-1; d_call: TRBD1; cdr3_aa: CASSLLGTGGEAFF
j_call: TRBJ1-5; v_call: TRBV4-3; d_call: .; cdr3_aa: CASSQELRQPQHF
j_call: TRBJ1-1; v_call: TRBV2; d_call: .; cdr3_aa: CASRQLRDNTEAFF
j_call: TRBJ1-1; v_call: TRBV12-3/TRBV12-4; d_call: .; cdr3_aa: CAGMTWGGTEAFF
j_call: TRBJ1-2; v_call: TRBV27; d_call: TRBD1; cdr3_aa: CASSRTGGPTNYGYTF
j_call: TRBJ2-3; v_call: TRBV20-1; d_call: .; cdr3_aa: CSASMGERGDTQYF
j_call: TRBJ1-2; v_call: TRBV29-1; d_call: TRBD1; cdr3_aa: CSVVRQGFRGYTF
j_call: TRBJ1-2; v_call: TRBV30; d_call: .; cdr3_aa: CAWSVREGRSYTF
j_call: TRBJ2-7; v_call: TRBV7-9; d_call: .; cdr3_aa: CASSLGTQVNEQYF
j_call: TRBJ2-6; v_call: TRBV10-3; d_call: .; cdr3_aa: CASSPEGANVLTF
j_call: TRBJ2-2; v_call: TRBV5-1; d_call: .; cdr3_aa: CASSLEAVTGELFF